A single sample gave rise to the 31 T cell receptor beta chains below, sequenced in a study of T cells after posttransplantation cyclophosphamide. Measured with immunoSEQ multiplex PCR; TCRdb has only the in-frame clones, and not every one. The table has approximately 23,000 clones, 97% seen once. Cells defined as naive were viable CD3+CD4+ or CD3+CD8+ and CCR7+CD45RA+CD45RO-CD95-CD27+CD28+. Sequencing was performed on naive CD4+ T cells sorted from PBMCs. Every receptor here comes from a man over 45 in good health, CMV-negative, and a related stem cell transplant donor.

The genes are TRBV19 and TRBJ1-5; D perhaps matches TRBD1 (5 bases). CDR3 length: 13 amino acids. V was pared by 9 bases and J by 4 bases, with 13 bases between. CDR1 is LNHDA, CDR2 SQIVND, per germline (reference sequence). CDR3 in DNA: TGTGCCAGCCTAGGAAACAGGAATCAGCCCCAGCATTTT. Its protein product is CASLGNRNQPQHF.

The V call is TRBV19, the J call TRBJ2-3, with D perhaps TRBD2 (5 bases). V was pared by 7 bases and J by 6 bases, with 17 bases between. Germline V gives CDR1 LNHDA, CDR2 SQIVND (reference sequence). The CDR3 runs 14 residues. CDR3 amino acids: CASKDPRGTDTQYF. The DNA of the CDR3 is TGTGCCAGTAAGGACCCCCGGGGTACCGATACGCAGTATTTT.

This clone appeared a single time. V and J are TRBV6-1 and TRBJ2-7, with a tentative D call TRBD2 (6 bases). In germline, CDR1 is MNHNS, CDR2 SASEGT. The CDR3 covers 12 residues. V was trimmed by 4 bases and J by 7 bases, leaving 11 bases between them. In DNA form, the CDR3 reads TGTGCCAGCAGTGGCGGGACTCCTGAGCAGTACTTC. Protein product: CASSGGTPEQYF.

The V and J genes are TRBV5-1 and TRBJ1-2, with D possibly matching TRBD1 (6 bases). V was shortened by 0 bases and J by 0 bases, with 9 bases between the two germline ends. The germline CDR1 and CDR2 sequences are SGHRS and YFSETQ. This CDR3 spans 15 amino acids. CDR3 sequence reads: CASSLAGGSNYGYTF. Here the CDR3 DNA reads TGCGCCAGCAGCTTGGCGGGGGGCTCTAACTATGGCTACACCTTC.

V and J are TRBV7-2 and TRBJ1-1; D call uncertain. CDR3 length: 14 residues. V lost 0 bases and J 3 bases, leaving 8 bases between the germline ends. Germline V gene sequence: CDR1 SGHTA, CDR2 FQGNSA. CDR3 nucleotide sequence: TGTGCCAGCAGCTTAGCTCCAGGTTACACTGAAGCTTTCTTT. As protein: CASSLAPGYTEAFF.

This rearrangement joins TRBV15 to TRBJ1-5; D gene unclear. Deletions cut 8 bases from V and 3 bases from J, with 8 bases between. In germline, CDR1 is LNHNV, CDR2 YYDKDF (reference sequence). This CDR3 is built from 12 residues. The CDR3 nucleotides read TGTGCCACCGGGCCCCACAATCAGCCCCAGCATTTT. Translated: CATGPHNQPQHF.

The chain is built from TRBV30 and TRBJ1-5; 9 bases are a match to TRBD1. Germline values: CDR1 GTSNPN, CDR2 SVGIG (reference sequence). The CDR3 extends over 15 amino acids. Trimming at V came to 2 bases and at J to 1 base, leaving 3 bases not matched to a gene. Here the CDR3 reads CAWSFDRGSNQPQHF. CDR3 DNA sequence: TGTGCCTGGAGTTTTGACAGGGGGAGCAATCAGCCCCAGCATTTT.

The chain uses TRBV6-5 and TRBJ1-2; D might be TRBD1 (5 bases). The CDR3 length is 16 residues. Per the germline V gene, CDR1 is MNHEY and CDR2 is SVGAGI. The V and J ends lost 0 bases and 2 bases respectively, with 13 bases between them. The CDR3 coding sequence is TGTGCCAGCAGTTACTCCACAGGCACAGTCAACTATGGCTACACCTTC. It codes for CASSYSTGTVNYGYTF.

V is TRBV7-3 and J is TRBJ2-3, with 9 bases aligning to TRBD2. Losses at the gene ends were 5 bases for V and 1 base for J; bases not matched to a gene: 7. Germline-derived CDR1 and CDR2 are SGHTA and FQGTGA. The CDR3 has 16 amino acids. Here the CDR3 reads CASSTGTSRRTDTQYF. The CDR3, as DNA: TGTGCCAGCAGCACGGGGACTAGCAGGCGCACAGATACGCAGTATTTT. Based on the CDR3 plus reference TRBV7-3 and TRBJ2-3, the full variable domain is GAGVSQTPSNKVTEKGKYVELRCDPISGHTALYWYRQSLGQGPEFLIYFQGTGAADDSGLPNDRFFAVRPEGSVSTLKIQRTERGDSAVYLCASSTGTSRRTDTQYFGPGTRLTVL.

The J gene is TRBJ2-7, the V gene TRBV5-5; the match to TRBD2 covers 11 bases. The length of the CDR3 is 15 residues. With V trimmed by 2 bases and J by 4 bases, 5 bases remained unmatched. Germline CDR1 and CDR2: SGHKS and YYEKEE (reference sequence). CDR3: CASSFKGTSGYEQYF. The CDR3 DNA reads TGTGCCAGCAGCTTTAAGGGGACTAGCGGTTACGAGCAGTACTTC.

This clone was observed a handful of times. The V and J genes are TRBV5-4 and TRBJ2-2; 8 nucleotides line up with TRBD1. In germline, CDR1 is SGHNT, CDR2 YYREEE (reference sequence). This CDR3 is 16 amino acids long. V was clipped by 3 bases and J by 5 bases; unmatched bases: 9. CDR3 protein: CASSSGQGEVTGELFF. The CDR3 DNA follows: TGTGCCAGCAGCTCTGGACAGGGCGAGGTGACCGGGGAGCTGTTTTTT. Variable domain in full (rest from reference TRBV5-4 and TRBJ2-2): ETGVTQSPTHLIKTRGQQVTLRCSSQSGHNTVSWYQQALGQGPQFIFQYYREEENGRGNFPPRFSGLQFPNYSSELNVNALELDDSALYLCASSSGQGEVTGELFFGEGSRLTVL.

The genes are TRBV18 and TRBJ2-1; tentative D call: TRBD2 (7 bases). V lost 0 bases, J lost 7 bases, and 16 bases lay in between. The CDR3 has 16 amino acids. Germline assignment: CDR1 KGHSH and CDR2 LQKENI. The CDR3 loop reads CASSPPSGGRRNEQFF. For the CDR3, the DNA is TGTGCCAGCTCACCACCTTCCGGGGGGCGTCGGAATGAGCAGTTCTTC.

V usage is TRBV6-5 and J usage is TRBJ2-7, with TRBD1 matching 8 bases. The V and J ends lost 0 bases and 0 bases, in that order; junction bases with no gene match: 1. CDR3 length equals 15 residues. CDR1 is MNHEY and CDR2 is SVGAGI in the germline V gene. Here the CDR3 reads CASSYSQGGSYEQYF. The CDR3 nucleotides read TGTGCCAGCAGTTACTCACAGGGGGGCTCCTACGAGCAGTACTTC.

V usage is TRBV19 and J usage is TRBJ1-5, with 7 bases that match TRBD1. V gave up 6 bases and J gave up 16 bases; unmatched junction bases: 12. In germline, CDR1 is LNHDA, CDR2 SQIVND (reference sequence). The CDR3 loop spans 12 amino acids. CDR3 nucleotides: TGTGCCAGTAGAGCCCCGAGCAGGGGGTATCATTTT. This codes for CASRAPSRGYHF. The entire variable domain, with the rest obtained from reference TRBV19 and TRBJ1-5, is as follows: DGGITQSPKYLFRKEGQNVTLSCEQNLNHDAMYWYRQDPGQGLRLIYYSQIVNDFQKGDIAEGYSVSREKKESFPLTVTSAQKNPTAFYLCASRAPSRGYHFGDGTRLSIL.

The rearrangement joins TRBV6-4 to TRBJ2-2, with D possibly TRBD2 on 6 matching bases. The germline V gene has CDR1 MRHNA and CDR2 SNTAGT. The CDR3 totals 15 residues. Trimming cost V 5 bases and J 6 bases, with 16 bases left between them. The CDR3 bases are TGTGCCAGCAGTCGGGCGGAGGGGAGAGCCGGGGAGCTGTTTTTT. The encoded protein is CASSRAEGRAGELFF.

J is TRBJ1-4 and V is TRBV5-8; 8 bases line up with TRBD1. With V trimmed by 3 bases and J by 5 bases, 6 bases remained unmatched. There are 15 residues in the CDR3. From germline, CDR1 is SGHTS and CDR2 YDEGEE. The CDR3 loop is CASSSVRGRNEKLFF. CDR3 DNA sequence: TGTGCCAGCAGCTCGGTCAGGGGGCGGAATGAAAAACTGTTTTTT.

CDR3 bases: TGCGCCAGCAGCTTGACCTCAGCGGTCTATGGCTACACCTTC. Encoded protein: CASSLTSAVYGYTF. The chain joins TRBV5-1 to TRBJ1-2; D is undetermined. V dropped 1 base and J dropped 4 bases, with 11 bases sitting between them. CDR1 SGHRS and CDR2 YFSETQ come from the germline V gene. The CDR3 totals 14 residues. Variable domain in full (rest from reference TRBV5-1 and TRBJ1-2): KAGVTQTPRYLIKTRGQQVTLSCSPISGHRSVSWYQQTPGQGLQFLFEYFSETQRNKGNFPGRFSGRQFSNSRSEMNVSTLELGDSALYLCASSLTSAVYGYTFGSGTRLTVV.

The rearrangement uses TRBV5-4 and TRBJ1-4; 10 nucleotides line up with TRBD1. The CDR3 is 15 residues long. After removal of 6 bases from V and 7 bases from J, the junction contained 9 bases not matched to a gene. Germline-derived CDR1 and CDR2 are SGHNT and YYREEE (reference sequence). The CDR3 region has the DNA TGTGCCAGCACCCAAACCGGGACAGGGGCTGAAAAACTGTTTTTT. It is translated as CASTQTGTGAEKLFF.

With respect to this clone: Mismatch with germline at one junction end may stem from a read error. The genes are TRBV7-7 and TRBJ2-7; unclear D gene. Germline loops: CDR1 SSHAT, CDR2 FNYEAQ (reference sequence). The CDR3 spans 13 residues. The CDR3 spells CASSVDLLREQYF. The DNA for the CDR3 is TGTGCTAGCAGCGTCGACTTGCTACGCGAGCAGTACTTC.

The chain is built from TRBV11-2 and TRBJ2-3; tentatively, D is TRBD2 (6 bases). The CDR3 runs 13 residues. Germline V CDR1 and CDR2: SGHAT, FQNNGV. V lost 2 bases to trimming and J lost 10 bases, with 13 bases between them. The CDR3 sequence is CASSLPPWRAQYF. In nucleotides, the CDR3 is TGTGCCAGCAGCTTACCCCCTTGGAGGGCGCAGTATTTT.

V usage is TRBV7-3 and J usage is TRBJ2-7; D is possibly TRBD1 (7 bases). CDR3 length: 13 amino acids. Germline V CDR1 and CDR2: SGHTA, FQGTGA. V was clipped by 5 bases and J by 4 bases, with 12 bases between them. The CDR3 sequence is CASSRQGGYEQYF. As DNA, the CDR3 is TGTGCCAGCAGCCGACAGGGAGGATACGAGCAGTACTTC.

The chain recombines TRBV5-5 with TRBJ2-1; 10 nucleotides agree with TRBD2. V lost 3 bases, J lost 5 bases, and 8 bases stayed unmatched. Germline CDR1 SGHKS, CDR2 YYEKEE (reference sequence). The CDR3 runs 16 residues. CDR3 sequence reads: CASSSSSGRANNEQFF. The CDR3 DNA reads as TGTGCCAGCAGCTCCTCCAGCGGGAGGGCCAACAATGAGCAGTTCTTC.

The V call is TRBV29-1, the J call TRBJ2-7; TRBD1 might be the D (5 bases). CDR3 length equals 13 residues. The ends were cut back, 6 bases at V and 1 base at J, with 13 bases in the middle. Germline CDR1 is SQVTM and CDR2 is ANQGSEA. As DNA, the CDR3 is TGCAGCGTCGCGACAGTTGCATCCTACGAGCAGTACTTC. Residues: CSVATVASYEQYF.

In nucleotides, the CDR3 is TGTGCCAGCAGCGCGGCCGTCCCGGGACAGGGAACCTACGAGCAGTACTTC. Translation gives CASSAAVPGQGTYEQYF. The chain is built from TRBV7-9 and TRBJ2-7, with 9 bases aligning to TRBD1. V shed 5 bases, J shed 2 bases, and the junction held 13 bases outside the gene matches. CDR1 is SEHNR and CDR2 is FQNEAQ in the germline V gene (reference sequence). The CDR3 consists of 17 residues.

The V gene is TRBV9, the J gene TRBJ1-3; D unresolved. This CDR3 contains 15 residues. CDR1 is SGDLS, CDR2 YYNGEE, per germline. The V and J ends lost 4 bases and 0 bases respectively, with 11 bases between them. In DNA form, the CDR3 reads TGTGCCAGCAGCCCTTCCGAGGTCTCTGGAAACACCATATATTTT. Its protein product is CASSPSEVSGNTIYF.

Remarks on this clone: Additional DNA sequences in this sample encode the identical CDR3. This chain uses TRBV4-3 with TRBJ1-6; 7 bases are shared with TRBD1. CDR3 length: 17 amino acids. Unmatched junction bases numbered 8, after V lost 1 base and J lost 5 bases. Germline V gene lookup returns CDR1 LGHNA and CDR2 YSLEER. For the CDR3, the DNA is TGCGCCAGCAGCCAAGGACAGGGAGTTAGAGATAATTCACCCCTCCACTTT. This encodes CASSQGQGVRDNSPLHF.

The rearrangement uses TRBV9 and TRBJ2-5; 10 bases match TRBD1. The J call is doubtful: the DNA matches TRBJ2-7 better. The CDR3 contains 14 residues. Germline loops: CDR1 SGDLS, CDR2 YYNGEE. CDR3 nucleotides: TGTGCCAGCAGCGGGGGACAGGGGAACTACGAGCAGTACTTC. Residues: CASSGGQGNYEQYF.

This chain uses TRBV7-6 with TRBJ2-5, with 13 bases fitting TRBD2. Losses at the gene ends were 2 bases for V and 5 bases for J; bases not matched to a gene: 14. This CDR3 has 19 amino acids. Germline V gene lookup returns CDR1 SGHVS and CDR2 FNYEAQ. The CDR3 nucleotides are TGTGCCAGCAGCTTACCTGGACTAGCGGGAGATGTGGCGTATGAGACCCAGTACTTC. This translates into CASSLPGLAGDVAYETQYF.

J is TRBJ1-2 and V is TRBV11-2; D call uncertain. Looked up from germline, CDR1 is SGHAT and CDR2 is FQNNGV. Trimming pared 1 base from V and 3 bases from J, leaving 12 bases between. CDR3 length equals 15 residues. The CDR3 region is CASSLVSSGDYGYTF. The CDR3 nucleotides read TGTGCCAGCAGCTTAGTATCGAGCGGGGACTATGGCTACACCTTC.

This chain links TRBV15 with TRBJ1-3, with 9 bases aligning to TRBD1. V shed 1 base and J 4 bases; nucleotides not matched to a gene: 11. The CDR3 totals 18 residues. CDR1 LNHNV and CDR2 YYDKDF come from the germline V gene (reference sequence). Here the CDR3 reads CATSRVSKDRGDGNTIYF. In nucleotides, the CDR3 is TGTGCCACCAGCAGAGTCTCGAAGGACAGGGGTGACGGAAACACCATATATTTT.

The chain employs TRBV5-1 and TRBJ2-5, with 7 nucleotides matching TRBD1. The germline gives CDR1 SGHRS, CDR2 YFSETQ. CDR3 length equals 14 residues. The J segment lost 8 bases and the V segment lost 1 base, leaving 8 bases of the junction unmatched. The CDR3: CASSLRTGPGTQYF. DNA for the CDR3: TGCGCCAGCAGCTTGAGGACAGGCCCGGGAACCCAGTACTTC.